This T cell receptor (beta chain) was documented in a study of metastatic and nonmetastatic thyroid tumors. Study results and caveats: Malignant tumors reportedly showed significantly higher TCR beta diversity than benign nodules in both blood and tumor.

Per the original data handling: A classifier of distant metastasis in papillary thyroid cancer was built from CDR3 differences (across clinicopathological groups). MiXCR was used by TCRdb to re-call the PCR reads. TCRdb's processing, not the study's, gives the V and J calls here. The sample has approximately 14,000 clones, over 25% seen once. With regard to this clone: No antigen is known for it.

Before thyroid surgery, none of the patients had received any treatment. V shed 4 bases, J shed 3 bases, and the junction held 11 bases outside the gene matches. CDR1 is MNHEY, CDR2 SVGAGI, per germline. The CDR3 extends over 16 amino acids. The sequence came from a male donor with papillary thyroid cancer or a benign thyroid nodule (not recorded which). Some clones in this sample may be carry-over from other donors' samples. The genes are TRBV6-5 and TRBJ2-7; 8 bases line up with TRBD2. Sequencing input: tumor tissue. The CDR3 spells CASSSSGTRRVYEQYF. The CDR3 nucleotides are TGTGCCAGCAGTTCAAGTGGGACTAGACGCGTCTACGAGCAGTACTTC.